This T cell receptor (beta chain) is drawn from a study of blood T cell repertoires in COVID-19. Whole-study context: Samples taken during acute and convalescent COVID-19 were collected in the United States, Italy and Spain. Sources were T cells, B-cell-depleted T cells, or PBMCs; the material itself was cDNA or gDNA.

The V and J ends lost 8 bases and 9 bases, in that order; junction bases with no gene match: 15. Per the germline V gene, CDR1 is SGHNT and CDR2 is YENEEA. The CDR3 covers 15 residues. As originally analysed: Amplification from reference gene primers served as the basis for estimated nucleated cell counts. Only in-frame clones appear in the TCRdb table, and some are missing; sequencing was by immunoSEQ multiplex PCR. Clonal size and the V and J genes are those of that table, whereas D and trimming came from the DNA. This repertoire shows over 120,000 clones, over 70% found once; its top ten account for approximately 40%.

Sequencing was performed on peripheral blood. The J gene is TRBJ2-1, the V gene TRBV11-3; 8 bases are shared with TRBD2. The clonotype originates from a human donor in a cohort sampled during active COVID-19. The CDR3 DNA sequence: TGTGCCAGCTCTAGGGGGGTTAGCGGGGCGAGTGAGCAGTTCTTC. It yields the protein CASSRGVSGASEQFF.